This entry is about one TCR beta chain. As yet, its antigen is unknown. Blood collection times were about day -28 and days 30, 100, 180 posttransplant. This specimen belongs to a study of T cell clonotyping in hematopoietic cell transplantation. The CDR3 is made up of 11 amino acids. V shed 3 bases and J shed 4 bases, with 3 bases lying between them. Germline V gene sequence: CDR1 ENHRY, CDR2 SYGVKD. Study-level results: Higher Inverse Simpson Index values in graft donor and pretransplant recipient predicted broader posttransplant TCR diversity. Without cell sorting, CD4 versus CD8 contributions remain unresolved. Pathologically expanded recipient clonotypes increased progressively from day 30 to day 180 as diversity fell.

Repertoires were generated with immunoSEQ multiplex PCR, while TCRdb's copy carries only in-frame clones and drops some. This table holds about 4,600 clones, 75% to 80% found once. The receptor was isolated from a female patient aged 50-59 years who had an allogeneic stem cell transplant from an unrelated donor, so the T cells may come from the graft donor. Some clones in this sample may be carry-over from other donors' samples. This chain connects TRBV10-3 to TRBJ1-2; no reliable D call. The sample here was peripheral blood mononuclear cells, taken 100 days after allogeneic stem cell transplant. This chain's CDR3 is CAISDTYGYTF. The DNA for the CDR3 is TGTGCCATCAGTGACACCTATGGCTACACCTTC.